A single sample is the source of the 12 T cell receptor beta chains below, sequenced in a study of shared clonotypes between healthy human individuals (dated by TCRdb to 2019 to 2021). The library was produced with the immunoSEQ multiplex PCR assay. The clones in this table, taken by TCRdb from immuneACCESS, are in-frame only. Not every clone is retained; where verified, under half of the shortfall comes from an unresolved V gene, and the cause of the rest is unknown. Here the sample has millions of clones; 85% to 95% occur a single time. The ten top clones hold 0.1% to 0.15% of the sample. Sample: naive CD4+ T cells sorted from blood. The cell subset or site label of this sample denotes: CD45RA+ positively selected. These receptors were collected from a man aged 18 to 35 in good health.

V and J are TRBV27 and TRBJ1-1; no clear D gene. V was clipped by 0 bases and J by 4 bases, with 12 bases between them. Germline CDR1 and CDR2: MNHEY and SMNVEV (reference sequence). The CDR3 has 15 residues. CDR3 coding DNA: TGTGCCAGCAGTTTATCGCCAGAATTGAGCACTGAAGCTTTCTTT. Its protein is CASSLSPELSTEAFF.

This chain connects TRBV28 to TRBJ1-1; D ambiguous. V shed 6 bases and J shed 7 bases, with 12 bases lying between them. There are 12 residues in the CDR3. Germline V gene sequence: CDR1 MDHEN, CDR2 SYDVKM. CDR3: CASSFRAGEAFF. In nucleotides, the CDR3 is TGTGCCAGCAGCTTCCGCGCCGGTGAAGCTTTCTTT. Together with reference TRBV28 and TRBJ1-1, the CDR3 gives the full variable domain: DVKVTQSSRYLVKRTGEKVFLECVQDMDHENMFWYRQDPGLGLRLIYFSYDVKMKEKGDIPEGYSVSREKKERFSLILESASTNQTSMYLCASSFRAGEAFFGQGTRLTVV.

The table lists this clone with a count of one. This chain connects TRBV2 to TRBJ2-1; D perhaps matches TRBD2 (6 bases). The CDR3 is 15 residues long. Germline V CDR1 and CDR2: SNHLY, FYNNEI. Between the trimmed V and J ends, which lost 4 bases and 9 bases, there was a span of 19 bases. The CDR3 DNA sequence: TGTGCCAGCAGTGCAGTCGGGAGAGCCGCTAGTGAGCAGTTCTTC. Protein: CASSAVGRAASEQFF.

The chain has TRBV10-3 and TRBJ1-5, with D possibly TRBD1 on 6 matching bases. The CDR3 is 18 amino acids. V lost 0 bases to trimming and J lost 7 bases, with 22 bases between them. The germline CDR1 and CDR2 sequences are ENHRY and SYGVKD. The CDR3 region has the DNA TGTGCCATCAGTGAGTCGCCAGGGGTCGCCCTTGGTATGCAGCCCCAGCATTTT. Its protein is CAISESPGVALGMQPQHF.

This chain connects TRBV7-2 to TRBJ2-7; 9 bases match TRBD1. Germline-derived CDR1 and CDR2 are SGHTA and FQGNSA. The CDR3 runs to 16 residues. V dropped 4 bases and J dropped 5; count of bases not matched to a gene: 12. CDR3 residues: CASSSARDRVFNEQYF. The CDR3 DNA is TGTGCCAGCAGCTCCGCCCGGGACAGGGTATTCAACGAGCAGTACTTC. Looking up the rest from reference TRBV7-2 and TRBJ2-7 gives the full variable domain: GAGVSQSPSNKVTEKGKDVELRCDPISGHTALYWYRQSLGQGLEFLIYFQGNSAPDKSGLPSDRFSAERTGGSVSTLTIQRTQQEDSAVYLCASSSARDRVFNEQYFGPGTRLTVT.

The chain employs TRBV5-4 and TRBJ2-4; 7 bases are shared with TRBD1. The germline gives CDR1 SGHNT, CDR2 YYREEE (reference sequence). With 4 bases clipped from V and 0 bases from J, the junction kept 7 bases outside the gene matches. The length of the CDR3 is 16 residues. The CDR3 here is CASSLGDSIAKNIQYF. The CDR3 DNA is TGTGCCAGCAGCCTGGGGGACAGCATAGCCAAAAACATTCAGTACTTC.

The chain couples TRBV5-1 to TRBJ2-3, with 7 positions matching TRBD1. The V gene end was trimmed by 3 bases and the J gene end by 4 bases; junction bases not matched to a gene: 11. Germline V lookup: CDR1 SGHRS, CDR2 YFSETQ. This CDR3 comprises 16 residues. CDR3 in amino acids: CASSSRQGQSPDTQYF. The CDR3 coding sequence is TGCGCCAGCAGCTCTCGACAGGGTCAAAGCCCAGATACGCAGTATTTT.

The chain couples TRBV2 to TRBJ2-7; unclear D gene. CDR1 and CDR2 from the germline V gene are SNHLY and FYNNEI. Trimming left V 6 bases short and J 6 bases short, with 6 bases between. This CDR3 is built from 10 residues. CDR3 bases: TGTGCCAGCAGACGATTCGAGCAGTACTTC. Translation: CASRRFEQYF.

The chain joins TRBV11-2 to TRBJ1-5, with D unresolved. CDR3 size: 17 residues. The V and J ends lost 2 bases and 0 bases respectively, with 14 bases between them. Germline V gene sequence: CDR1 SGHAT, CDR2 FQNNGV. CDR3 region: CASSLFHKTNSNQPQHF. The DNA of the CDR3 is TGTGCCAGCAGCTTATTCCATAAAACAAATAGCAATCAGCCCCAGCATTTT.

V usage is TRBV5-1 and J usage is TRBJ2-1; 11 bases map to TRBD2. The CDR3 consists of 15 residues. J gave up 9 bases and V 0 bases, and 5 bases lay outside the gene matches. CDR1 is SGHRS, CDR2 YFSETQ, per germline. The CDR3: CASSLVASGGTEQFF. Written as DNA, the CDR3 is TGCGCCAGCAGCTTGGTTGCTAGCGGGGGGACTGAGCAGTTCTTC.

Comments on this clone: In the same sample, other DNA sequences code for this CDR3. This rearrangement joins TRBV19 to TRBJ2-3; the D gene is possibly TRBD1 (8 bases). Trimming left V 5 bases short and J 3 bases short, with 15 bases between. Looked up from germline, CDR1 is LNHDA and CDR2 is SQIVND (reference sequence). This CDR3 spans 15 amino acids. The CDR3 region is CASSRGQGGTDTQYF. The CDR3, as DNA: TGTGCCAGTAGTCGAGGACAGGGAGGGACAGATACGCAGTATTTT.

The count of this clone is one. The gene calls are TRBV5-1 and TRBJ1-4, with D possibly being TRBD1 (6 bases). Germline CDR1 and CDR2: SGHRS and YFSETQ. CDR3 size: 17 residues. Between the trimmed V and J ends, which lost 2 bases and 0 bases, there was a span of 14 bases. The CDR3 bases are TGCGCCAGCAGCTTCACAGGGTTGCTTTCAACTAATGAAAAACTGTTTTTT. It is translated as CASSFTGLLSTNEKLFF.